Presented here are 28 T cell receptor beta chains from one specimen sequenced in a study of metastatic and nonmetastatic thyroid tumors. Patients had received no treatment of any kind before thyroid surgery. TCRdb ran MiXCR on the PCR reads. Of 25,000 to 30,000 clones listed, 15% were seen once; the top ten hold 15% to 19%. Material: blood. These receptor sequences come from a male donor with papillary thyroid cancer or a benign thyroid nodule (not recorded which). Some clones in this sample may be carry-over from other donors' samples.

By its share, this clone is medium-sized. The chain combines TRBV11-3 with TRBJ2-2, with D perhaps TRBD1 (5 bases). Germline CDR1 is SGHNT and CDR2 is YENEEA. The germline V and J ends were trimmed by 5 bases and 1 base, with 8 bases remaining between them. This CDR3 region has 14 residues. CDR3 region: CASSPRGNTGELFF. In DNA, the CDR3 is TGTGCCAGCAGCCCAAGGGGGAACACCGGGGAGCTGTTTTTT.

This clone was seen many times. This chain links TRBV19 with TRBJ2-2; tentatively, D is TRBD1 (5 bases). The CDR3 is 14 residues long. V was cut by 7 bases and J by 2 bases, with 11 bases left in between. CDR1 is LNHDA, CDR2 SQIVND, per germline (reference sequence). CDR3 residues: CASKAGPNTGELFF. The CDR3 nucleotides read TGTGCCAGTAAGGCAGGGCCAAACACCGGGGAGCTGTTTTTT.

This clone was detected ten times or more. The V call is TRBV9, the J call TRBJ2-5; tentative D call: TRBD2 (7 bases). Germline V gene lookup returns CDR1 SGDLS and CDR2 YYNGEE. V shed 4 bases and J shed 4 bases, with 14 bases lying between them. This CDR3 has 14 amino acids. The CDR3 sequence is CASSRIGGGETQYF. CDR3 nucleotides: TGTGCCAGCAGCAGGATAGGGGGGGGAGAGACCCAGTACTTC.

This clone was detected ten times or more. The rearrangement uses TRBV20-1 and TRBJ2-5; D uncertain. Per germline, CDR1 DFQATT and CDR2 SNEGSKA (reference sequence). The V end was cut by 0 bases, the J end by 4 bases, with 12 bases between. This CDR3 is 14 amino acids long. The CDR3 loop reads CSARDISMRETQYF. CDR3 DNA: TGCAGTGCTAGAGATATTAGCATGCGAGAGACCCAGTACTTC.

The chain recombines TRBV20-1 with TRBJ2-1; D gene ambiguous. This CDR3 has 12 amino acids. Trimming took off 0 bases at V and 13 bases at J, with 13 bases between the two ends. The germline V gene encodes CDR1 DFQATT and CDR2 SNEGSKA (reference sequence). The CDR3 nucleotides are TGCAGTGCTAGAGATTGGTTCAATCACCAGTTCTTC. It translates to CSARDWFNHQFF.

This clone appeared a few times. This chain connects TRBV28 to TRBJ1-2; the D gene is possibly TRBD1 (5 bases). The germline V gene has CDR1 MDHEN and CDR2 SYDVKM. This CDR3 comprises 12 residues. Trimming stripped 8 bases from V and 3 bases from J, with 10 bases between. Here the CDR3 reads CASGGSDYGYTF. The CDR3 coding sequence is TGTGCCAGCGGGGGGAGCGACTATGGCTACACCTTC.

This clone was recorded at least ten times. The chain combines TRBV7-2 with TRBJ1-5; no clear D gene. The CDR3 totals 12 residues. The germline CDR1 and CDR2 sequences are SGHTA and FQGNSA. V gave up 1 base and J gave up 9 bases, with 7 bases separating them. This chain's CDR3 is CASSLGFGPQHF. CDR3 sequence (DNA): TGTGCCAGCAGCTTAGGTTTCGGGCCCCAGCATTTT.

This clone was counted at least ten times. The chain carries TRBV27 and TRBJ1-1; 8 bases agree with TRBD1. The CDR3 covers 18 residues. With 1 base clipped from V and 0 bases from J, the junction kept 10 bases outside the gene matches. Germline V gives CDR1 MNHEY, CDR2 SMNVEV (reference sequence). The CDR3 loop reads CASSLWPPGQALNTEAFF. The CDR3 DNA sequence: TGTGCCAGCAGTTTATGGCCTCCGGGACAGGCCCTGAACACTGAAGCTTTCTTT.

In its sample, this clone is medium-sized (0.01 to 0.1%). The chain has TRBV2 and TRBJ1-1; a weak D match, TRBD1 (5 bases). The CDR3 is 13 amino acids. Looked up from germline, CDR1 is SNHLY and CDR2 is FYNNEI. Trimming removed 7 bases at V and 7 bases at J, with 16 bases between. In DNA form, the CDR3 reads TGTGCCAGCAAGTTGGGCAGGGTAGGTGAAGCTTTCTTT. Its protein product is CASKLGRVGEAFF.

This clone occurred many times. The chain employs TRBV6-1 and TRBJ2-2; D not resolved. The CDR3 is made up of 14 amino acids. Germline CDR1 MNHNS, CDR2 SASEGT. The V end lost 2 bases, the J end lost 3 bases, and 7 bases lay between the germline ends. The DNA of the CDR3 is TGTGCCAGCAGTGAATCAAGGTACACCGGGGAGCTGTTTTTT. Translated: CASSESRYTGELFF.

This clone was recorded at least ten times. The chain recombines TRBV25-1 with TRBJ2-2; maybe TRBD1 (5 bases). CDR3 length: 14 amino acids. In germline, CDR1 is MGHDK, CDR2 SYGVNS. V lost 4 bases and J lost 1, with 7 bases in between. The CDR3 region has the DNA TGTGCCAGCAGTGTTACAGGGAACACCGGGGAGCTGTTTTTT. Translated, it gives CASSVTGNTGELFF.

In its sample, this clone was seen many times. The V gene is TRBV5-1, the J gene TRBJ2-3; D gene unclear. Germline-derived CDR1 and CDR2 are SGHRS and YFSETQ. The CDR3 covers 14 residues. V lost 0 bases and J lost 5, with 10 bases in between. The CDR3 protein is CASSLGEPVDTQYF. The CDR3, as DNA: TGCGCCAGCAGCTTGGGGGAACCGGTAGATACGCAGTATTTT. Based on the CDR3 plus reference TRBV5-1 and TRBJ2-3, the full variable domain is KAGVTQTPRYLIKTRGQQVTLSCSPISGHRSVSWYQQTPGQGLQFLFEYFSETQRNKGNFPGRFSGRQFSNSRSEMNVSTLELGDSALYLCASSLGEPVDTQYFGPGTRLTVL.

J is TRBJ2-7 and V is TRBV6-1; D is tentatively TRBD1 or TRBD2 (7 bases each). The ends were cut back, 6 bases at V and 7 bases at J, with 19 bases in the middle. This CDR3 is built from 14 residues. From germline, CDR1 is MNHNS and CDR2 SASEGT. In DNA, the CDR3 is TGTGCCAGCAGGAAGGGAGGGGGCAAAGGAGAGCAGTACTTC. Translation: CASRKGGGKGEQYF.

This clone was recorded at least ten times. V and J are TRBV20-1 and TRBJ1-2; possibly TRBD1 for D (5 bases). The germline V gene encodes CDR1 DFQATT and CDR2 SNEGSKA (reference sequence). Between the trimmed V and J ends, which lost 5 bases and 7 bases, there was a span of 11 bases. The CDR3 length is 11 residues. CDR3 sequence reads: CSAPPGSGYTF. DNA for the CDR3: TGCAGTGCTCCGCCAGGGAGTGGCTACACCTTC.

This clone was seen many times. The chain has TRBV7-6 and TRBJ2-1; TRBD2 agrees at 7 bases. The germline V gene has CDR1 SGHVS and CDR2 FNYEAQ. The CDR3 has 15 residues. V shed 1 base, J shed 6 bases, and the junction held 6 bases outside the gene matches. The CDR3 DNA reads TGTGCCAGCAGCTTAGACCTAGCGGATCCCAATGAGCAGTTCTTC. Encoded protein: CASSLDLADPNEQFF.

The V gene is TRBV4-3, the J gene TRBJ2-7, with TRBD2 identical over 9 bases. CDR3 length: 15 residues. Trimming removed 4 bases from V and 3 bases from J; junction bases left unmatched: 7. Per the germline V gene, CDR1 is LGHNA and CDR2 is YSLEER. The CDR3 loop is CASSPRASGIYEQYF. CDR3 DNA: TGCGCCAGCAGCCCCCGGGCTAGCGGGATCTACGAGCAGTACTTC.

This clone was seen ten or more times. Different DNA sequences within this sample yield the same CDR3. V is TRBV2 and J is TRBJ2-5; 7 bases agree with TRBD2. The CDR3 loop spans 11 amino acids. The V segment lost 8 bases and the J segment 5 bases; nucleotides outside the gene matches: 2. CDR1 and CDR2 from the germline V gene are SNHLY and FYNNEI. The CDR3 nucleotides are TGTGCCAGCCCCGGGAGGGAGACCCAGTACTTC. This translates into CASPGRETQYF.

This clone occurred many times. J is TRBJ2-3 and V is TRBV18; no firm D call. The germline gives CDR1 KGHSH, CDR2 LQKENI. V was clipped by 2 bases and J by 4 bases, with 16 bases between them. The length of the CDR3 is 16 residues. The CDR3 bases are TGTGCCAGCTCACCAGTGGGGTTTTCCGCACCAGATACGCAGTATTTT. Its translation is CASSPVGFSAPDTQYF.

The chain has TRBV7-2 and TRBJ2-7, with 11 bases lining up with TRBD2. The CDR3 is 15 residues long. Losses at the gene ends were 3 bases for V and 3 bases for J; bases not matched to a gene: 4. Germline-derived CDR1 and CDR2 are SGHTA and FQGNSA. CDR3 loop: CASSFGLAGLYEQYF. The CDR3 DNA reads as TGTGCCAGCAGCTTCGGACTAGCGGGCCTCTACGAGCAGTACTTC.

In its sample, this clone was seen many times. DNA of the CDR3: TGTGCCAGCAGAGGATCAGGGGTGAGGAATCAGCCCCAGCATTTT. Amino acids: CASRGSGVRNQPQHF. This chain connects TRBV2 to TRBJ1-5; D may be TRBD1 (6 bases). With 6 bases removed from V and 4 bases from J, the gap between germline ends came to 16 bases. The CDR3 is made up of 15 amino acids. Germline CDR1 is SNHLY and CDR2 is FYNNEI.

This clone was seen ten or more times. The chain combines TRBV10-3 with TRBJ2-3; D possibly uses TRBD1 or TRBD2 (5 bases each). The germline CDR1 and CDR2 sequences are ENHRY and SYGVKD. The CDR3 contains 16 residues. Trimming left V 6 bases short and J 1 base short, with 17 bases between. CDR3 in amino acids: CAISPRESTGTDTQYF. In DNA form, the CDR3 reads TGTGCCATCAGCCCCAGGGAGAGTACGGGCACAGATACGCAGTATTTT.

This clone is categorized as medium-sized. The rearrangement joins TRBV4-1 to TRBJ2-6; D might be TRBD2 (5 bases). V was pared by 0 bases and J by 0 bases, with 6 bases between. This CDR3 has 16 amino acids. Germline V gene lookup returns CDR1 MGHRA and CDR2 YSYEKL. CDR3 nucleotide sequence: TGCGCCAGCAGCCAAGATGGGAGCTCTGGGGCCAACGTCCTGACTTTC. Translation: CASSQDGSSGANVLTF.

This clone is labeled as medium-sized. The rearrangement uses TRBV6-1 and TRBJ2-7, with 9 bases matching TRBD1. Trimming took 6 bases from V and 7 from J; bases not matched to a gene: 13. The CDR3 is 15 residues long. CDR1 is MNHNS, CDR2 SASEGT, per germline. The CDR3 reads CASRNRDRVIGEQYF. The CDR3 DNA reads TGTGCCAGCAGGAACCGGGACAGGGTGATAGGGGAGCAGTACTTC.

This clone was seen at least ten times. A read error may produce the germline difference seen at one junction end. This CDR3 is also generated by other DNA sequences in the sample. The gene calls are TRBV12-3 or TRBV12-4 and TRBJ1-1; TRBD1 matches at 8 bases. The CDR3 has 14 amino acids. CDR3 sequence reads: CASSLGQGLTEAFF. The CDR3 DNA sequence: TGTGCCAGCAGCTTAGGACAGGGACTCACTGAAGCTTTCTTT.

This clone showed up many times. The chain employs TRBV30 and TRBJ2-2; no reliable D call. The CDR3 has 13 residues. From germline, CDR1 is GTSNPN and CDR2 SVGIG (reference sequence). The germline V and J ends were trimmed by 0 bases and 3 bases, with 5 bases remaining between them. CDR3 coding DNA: TGTGCCTGGAGTGTACAAGACACCGGGGAGCTGTTTTTT. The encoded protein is CAWSVQDTGELFF.

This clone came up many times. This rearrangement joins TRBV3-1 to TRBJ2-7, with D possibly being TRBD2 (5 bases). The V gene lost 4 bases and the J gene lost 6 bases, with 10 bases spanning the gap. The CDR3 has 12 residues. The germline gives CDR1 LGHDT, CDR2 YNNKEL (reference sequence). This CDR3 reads CASSRSRGEQYF. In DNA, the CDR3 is TGTGCCAGCAGCCGCAGCCGGGGCGAGCAGTACTTC.

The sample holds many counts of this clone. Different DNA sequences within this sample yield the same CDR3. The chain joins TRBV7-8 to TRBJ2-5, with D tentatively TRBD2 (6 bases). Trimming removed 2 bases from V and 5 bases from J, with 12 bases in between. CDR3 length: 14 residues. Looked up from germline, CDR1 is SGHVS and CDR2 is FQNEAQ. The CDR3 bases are TGTGCCAGCAGCTTAACCGGGAGCGGGGAGACCCAGTACTTC. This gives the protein CASSLTGSGETQYF.

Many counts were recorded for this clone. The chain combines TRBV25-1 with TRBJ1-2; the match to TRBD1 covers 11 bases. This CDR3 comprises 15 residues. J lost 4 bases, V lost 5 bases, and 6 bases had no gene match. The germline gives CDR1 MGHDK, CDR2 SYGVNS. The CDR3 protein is CASSPGQGESYGYTF. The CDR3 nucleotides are TGTGCCAGCAGTCCGGGACAGGGGGAGAGCTATGGCTACACCTTC.